These 27 T cell receptor beta chains were sequenced from one sample in a study of cytomegalovirus exposure and HLA in healthy donors. Both 60 Vbeta primers and 13 Jbeta primers went into the PCR. Method: immunoSEQ multiplex PCR; TCRdb's copy keeps in-frame clones and lacks some. The data hold about 180,000 clones, with 75% observed a single time. Sequenced input: PBMCs. The receptors shown here come from a male donor in good health and CMV-seronegative.

The rearrangement joins TRBV25-1 to TRBJ2-1; 7 bases match TRBD2. CDR3 length equals 16 residues. The germline CDR1 and CDR2 sequences are MGHDK and SYGVNS. V shed 4 bases and J 4 bases; nucleotides not matched to a gene: 10. CDR3 region: CASSGIVGGSYNEQFF. The CDR3, as DNA: TGTGCCAGCAGTGGGATCGTCGGCGGGAGTTACAATGAGCAGTTCTTC.

The V gene is TRBV30, the J gene TRBJ1-2; TRBD1 might be the D (6 bases). Looked up from germline, CDR1 is GTSNPN and CDR2 is SVGIG (reference sequence). The CDR3 loop spans 11 amino acids. The V and J ends lost 4 bases and 6 bases respectively, with 9 bases between them. DNA for the CDR3: TGTGCCTGGATTGGGACAAATGGCTACACCTTC. This gives the protein CAWIGTNGYTF.

The rearrangement uses TRBV28 and TRBJ1-2, with D hard to call. Trimming cost V 5 bases and J 5 bases, with 9 bases left between them. CDR1 MDHEN and CDR2 SYDVKM come from the germline V gene. This CDR3 has 12 amino acids. CDR3 protein: CASSPGYYGYTF. Here the CDR3 DNA reads TGTGCCAGCAGTCCGGGATATTATGGCTACACCTTC.

This chain links TRBV15 with TRBJ2-5; D might be TRBD2 (5 bases). The germline CDR1 and CDR2 sequences are LNHNV and YYDKDF (reference sequence). The CDR3 consists of 15 residues. Trimming took 0 bases from V and 0 from J, leaving 8 bases between them. CDR3 region: CATSRDRGYQETQYF. In DNA, the CDR3 is TGTGCCACCAGCAGAGATCGAGGGTACCAAGAGACCCAGTACTTC.

J is TRBJ2-7 and V is TRBV11-3; TRBD1 might be the D (6 bases). The CDR3 consists of 12 residues. Germline CDR1 and CDR2: SGHNT and YENEEA. V was pared by 4 bases and J by 7 bases, with 11 bases between. CDR3 nucleotide sequence: TGTGCCAGCAGCTCAGACAGGTCTGAGCAGTACTTC. Protein: CASSSDRSEQYF.

The chain uses TRBV28 and TRBJ1-5; 12 bases agree with TRBD1. V was clipped by 7 bases and J by 1 base; unmatched bases: 14. This CDR3 spans 19 amino acids. The germline V gene encodes CDR1 MDHEN and CDR2 SYDVKM. The CDR3 loop reads CASTSPRDRGQWSNQPQHF. The CDR3 DNA reads TGTGCCAGCACTTCACCGCGGGACAGGGGGCAGTGGAGCAATCAGCCCCAGCATTTT.

This clone was counted once. The rearrangement uses TRBV6-1 and TRBJ2-5; 7 bases fit TRBD1. Germline CDR1 and CDR2: MNHNS and SASEGT. The junction had 5 bases not matched to a gene; V was cut back by 6 bases and J by 4 bases. The CDR3 runs to 13 residues. Here the CDR3 reads CASRGRGLETQYF. The CDR3 DNA reads TGTGCCAGCAGGGGCAGGGGGTTAGAGACCCAGTACTTC.

The chain links TRBV27 to TRBJ1-5, with D possibly TRBD1 on 6 matching bases. Germline lookup yields CDR1 MNHEY and CDR2 SMNVEV (reference sequence). Trimming removed 4 bases at V and 4 bases at J, with 11 bases between. The CDR3 runs to 14 residues. The CDR3 bases are TGTGCCAGCAGTTCGGGACAAGTAAATCAGCCCCAGCATTTT. The encoded protein is CASSSGQVNQPQHF.

The chain recombines TRBV29-1 with TRBJ2-7; 7 nucleotides align to TRBD1. This CDR3 region has 14 residues. V dropped 6 bases and J dropped 5; count of bases not matched to a gene: 13. Germline lookup yields CDR1 SQVTM and CDR2 ANQGSEA. CDR3 nucleotide sequence: TGCAGCGTGTTACCCTCGACAGGGTTCCACGAGCAGTACTTC. Its translation: CSVLPSTGFHEQYF.

The chain combines TRBV5-1 with TRBJ2-1; 13 bases map to TRBD2. CDR1 is SGHRS and CDR2 is YFSETQ in the germline V gene. J lost 5 bases, V lost 3 bases, and 5 bases had no gene match. The CDR3 is 16 amino acids. The CDR3 nucleotides are TGCGCCAGCAGCTCCGGACTAGCGGGAGTTCACAATGAGCAGTTCTTC. Translation gives CASSSGLAGVHNEQFF. Full variable domain (missing parts from reference TRBV5-1 and TRBJ2-1): KAGVTQTPRYLIKTRGQQVTLSCSPISGHRSVSWYQQTPGQGLQFLFEYFSETQRNKGNFPGRFSGRQFSNSRSEMNVSTLELGDSALYLCASSSGLAGVHNEQFFGPGTRLTVL.

This clone was found once. This rearrangement joins TRBV4-3 to TRBJ2-1; 9 positions agree with TRBD1. Germline CDR1 is LGHNA and CDR2 is YSLEER. V gave up 3 bases and J gave up 7 bases; unmatched junction bases: 10. This CDR3 has 16 residues. CDR3 sequence: CASSHPGQGYGNEQFF. The CDR3 DNA reads TGCGCCAGCAGCCATCCCGGACAGGGGTATGGTAATGAGCAGTTCTTC.

This chain uses TRBV15 with TRBJ2-5; 7 bases are a match to TRBD2. With the DNA end fitting TRBJ2-7 better, the J assignment may be wrong. Germline lookup yields CDR1 LNHNV and CDR2 YYDKDF (reference sequence). The CDR3 sequence is 14 residues long. CDR3 nucleotide sequence: TGTGCCACCAGCATCCCTAGCGGACGCTACGAGCAGTACTTC. This sequence encodes CATSIPSGRYEQYF.

The V call is TRBV5-4, the J call TRBJ2-1; 14 positions agree with TRBD2. V was clipped by 3 bases and J by 9 bases; unmatched bases: 8. CDR1 and CDR2 from the germline V gene are SGHNT and YYREEE (reference sequence). The CDR3 is made up of 16 amino acids. The chain's CDR3 is CASSWGGLAGVGEQFF. The CDR3 region has the DNA TGTGCCAGCAGCTGGGGGGGACTAGCGGGGGTAGGTGAGCAGTTCTTC.

The V call is TRBV7-2, the J call TRBJ1-5; TRBD1 matches 10 bases. Germline V lookup: CDR1 SGHTA, CDR2 FQGNSA. J was trimmed by 6 bases and V by 5 bases; bases with no gene match: 4. The CDR3 consists of 14 residues. CDR3 in DNA: TGTGCCAGCAGCCCGGACAGGGGGAGTCAGCCCCAGCATTTT. This codes for CASSPDRGSQPQHF. Full variable domain (missing parts from reference TRBV7-2 and TRBJ1-5): GAGVSQSPSNKVTEKGKDVELRCDPISGHTALYWYRQSLGQGLEFLIYFQGNSAPDKSGLPSDRFSAERTGGSVSTLTIQRTQQEDSAVYLCASSPDRGSQPQHFGDGTRLSIL.

This clone appeared a few times. The genes are TRBV5-1 and TRBJ2-2; possible D gene TRBD1, 5 bases. The germline V gene encodes CDR1 SGHRS and CDR2 YFSETQ. V was trimmed by 4 bases and J by 6 bases, leaving 19 bases between them. This CDR3 spans 16 amino acids. The CDR3 DNA reads TGCGCCAGCAGCCAATTCGGGCAGGGCGTCCCCGGGGAGCTGTTTTTT. Translated, it gives CASSQFGQGVPGELFF.

This rearrangement joins TRBV9 to TRBJ2-2; the match to TRBD2 covers 11 bases. This CDR3 has 16 amino acids. J gave up 6 bases and V 0 bases, and 4 bases lay outside the gene matches. Germline V gene lookup returns CDR1 SGDLS and CDR2 YYNGEE. CDR3 bases: TGTGCCAGCAGCGTAGAATCTAGCGGGAGGCCCGGGGAGCTGTTTTTT. Its translation is CASSVESSGRPGELFF.

The table lists this clone with a few counts. V is TRBV5-1 and J is TRBJ1-1; D gene unclear. Germline assignment: CDR1 SGHRS and CDR2 YFSETQ. V lost 3 bases and J lost 3, with 12 bases in between. There are 14 residues in the CDR3. The CDR3 reads CASSWYDTDTEAFF. In nucleotides, the CDR3 is TGCGCCAGCAGCTGGTATGACACGGACACTGAAGCTTTCTTT.

This chain joins TRBV6-5 and TRBJ2-6; D unresolved. Germline CDR1 MNHEY, CDR2 SVGAGI. Trimming removed 2 bases at V and 0 bases at J, with 8 bases between. The CDR3 runs 16 residues. In DNA form, the CDR3 reads TGTGCCAGCAGTTACCTATTGAACTCTGGGGCCAACGTCCTGACTTTC. It specifies CASSYLLNSGANVLTF.

The chain couples TRBV28 to TRBJ1-2; 10 nucleotides align to TRBD1. Germline lookup yields CDR1 MDHEN and CDR2 SYDVKM. V lost 7 bases and J lost 5; bases outside the gene matches: 7. The length of the CDR3 is 14 residues. This CDR3 is CASKDRDRGYGYTF. Written as DNA, the CDR3 is TGTGCCAGCAAGGACCGGGACAGGGGTTATGGCTACACCTTC.

The CDR3 DNA reads as TGTGCCAGCAGCCTAGGAGGGGGGACTCTAAGCGGGGATCAGCCCCAGCATTTT. As protein: CASSLGGGTLSGDQPQHF. V usage is TRBV9 and J usage is TRBJ1-5; the D gene is possibly TRBD1 (6 bases). The CDR3 loop spans 18 amino acids. Trimming pared 4 bases from V and 5 bases from J, leaving 25 bases between. The germline CDR1 and CDR2 sequences are SGDLS and YYNGEE.

With regard to this clone: Other DNA sequences of this sample code for an identical CDR3. The rearrangement links TRBV6-6 to TRBJ1-5, with D tentatively TRBD1 (5 bases). Trimming took off 2 bases at V and 2 bases at J, with 7 bases between the two ends. Germline V CDR1 and CDR2: MNHNY, SVGAGI (reference sequence). The CDR3 totals 14 residues. The CDR3 reads CASSYGRGNQPQHF. CDR3 coding DNA: TGTGCCAGCAGTTACGGCAGGGGCAATCAGCCCCAGCATTTT.

The V gene is TRBV6-5, the J gene TRBJ1-1; 7 positions match TRBD1. Germline-derived CDR1 and CDR2 are MNHEY and SVGAGI. The junction had 10 bases not matched to a gene; V was cut back by 1 base and J by 5 bases. The CDR3 has 16 residues. CDR3 amino acids: CASSYFQGVDSTEAFF. The CDR3 bases are TGTGCCAGCAGTTACTTTCAGGGGGTGGATTCTACTGAAGCTTTCTTT.

This clone was counted between two and nine times. The genes are TRBV5-4 and TRBJ2-2; the D is unclear. V gave up 2 bases and J gave up 7 bases, with 12 bases separating them. Germline V gene data show CDR1 as SGHNT and CDR2 as YYREEE (reference sequence). This CDR3 region has 14 residues. CDR3 loop: CASSFAVGSGELFF. CDR3 DNA sequence: TGTGCCAGCAGCTTCGCGGTAGGCAGCGGGGAGCTGTTTTTT. The whole variable domain, remainder taken from reference TRBV5-4 and TRBJ2-2, is ETGVTQSPTHLIKTRGQQVTLRCSSQSGHNTVSWYQQALGQGPQFIFQYYREEENGRGNFPPRFSGLQFPNYSSELNVNALELDDSALYLCASSFAVGSGELFFGEGSRLTVL.

The chain uses TRBV19 and TRBJ1-3, with TRBD1 matching over 8 bases. The length of the CDR3 is 15 residues. Per the germline V gene, CDR1 is LNHDA and CDR2 is SQIVND (reference sequence). V trimming: 7 bases; J trimming: 4 bases; junction bases outside the gene matches: 9. The CDR3: CASNLQGAAGNTIYF. CDR3 in DNA: TGTGCCAGTAACCTGCAGGGGGCTGCCGGAAACACCATATATTTT.

The V and J genes are TRBV2 and TRBJ2-7; D is perhaps TRBD2 (5 bases). Trimming took 3 bases from V and 3 from J, leaving 18 bases between them. The germline V gene has CDR1 SNHLY and CDR2 FYNNEI. The CDR3 is 16 amino acids. For the CDR3, the DNA is TGTGCCAGCAGTGACCCGGGGAGTTACCGTGTCTACGAGCAGTACTTC. Amino acids: CASSDPGSYRVYEQYF.

V usage is TRBV5-5 and J usage is TRBJ2-7, with D maybe TRBD2 (5 bases). The V gene's germline CDR1 is SGHKS and CDR2 YYEKEE (reference sequence). The length of the CDR3 is 16 residues. V was clipped by 0 bases and J by 2 bases, with 15 bases between them. This chain's CDR3 is CASSLAWETTTYEQYF. The CDR3 bases are TGTGCCAGCAGCTTGGCCTGGGAGACAACCACCTACGAGCAGTACTTC.

The chain carries TRBV20-1 and TRBJ1-3; D ambiguous. The V gene lost 2 bases and the J gene lost 4 bases, with 3 bases spanning the gap. The CDR3 runs 11 residues. The V gene's germline CDR1 is DFQATT and CDR2 SNEGSKA (reference sequence). The CDR3 reads CSARSGNTIYF. The CDR3 region has the DNA TGCAGTGCTAGATCAGGAAACACCATATATTTT.